This TCR beta chain came from a study of long-term antiretroviral therapy in people with HIV. Regarding the study as a whole: Relative to transplant donor controls, diversity remained lower despite increasing after ART.

Treatment for every participant with HIV took place in the United States. Survey-level resolution applied to immunoSEQ assay v3.0. Only in-frame clones appear in the TCRdb table, and some are missing; sequencing was by immunoSEQ multiplex PCR. This table holds about 27,000 clones, approximately 93% found once. This clone appeared once. Its target is not known. The CDR3 totals 16 residues. The sample here was unsorted PBMCs, taken 7.6 years after starting antiretroviral therapy. The chain recombines TRBV21-1 with TRBJ1-2. TRBV21-1 has pseudogene status. This clonotype was obtained from a woman aged 40 to 50 with HIV. For the CDR3, the DNA is TGTGCCAGCAGCAAAGAGGGGAGGTCAGGATACCGGGGCTACACCTTC. Its translation: CASSKEGRSGYRGYTF.